The present T cell receptor (beta chain) was sequenced within a study of blood T cell repertoires in COVID-19. For the study at large: Collection of acute and convalescent COVID-19 samples took place in the United States, Italy and Spain. Sources were T cells, B-cell-depleted T cells, or PBMCs; the material itself was cDNA or gDNA.

V lost 4 bases and J lost 0, with 12 bases in between. Germline CDR1 reads SGHRS; CDR2 reads YFSETQ. This CDR3 comprises 15 residues. Authors' processing steps: Reference gene primer amplification in the assay estimated nucleated cell counts. Data came from immunoSEQ multiplex PCR; TCRdb stores just in-frame clones and leaves some out. V, J and clone size were drawn from that table, and D and trimming were deduced from the DNA. The sample holds approximately 33,000 clones; less than 90% are singletons and the top ten take approximately 20%. V is TRBV5-1 and J is TRBJ2-3, with D maybe TRBD1 (7 bases). Sequenced: peripheral blood. The source of this sequence is a man between 65 and 79 years old with acute or convalescent COVID-19. CDR3 sequence reads: CASSPRGASTDTQYF. As DNA, the CDR3 is TGCGCCAGCAGCCCCAGGGGGGCTAGCACAGATACGCAGTATTTT.